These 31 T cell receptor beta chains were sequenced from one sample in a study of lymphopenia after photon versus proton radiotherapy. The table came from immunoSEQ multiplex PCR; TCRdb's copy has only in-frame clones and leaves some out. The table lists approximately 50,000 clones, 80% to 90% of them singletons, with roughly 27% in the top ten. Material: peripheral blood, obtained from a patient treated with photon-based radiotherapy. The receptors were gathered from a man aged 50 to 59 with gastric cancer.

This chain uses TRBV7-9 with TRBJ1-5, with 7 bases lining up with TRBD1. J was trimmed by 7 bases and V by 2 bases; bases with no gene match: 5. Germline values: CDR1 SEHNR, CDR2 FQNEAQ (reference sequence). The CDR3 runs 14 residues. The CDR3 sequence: CASSLKGAGQPQHF. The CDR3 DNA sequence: TGTGCCAGCAGCTTAAAGGGGGCAGGGCAGCCCCAGCATTTT.

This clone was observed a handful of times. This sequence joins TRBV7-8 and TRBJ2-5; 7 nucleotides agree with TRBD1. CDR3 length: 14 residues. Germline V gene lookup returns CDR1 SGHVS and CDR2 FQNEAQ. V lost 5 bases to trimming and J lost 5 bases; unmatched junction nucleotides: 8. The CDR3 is CASSVRLDRETQYF. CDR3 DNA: TGTGCCAGCAGCGTACGATTGGACAGGGAGACCCAGTACTTC.

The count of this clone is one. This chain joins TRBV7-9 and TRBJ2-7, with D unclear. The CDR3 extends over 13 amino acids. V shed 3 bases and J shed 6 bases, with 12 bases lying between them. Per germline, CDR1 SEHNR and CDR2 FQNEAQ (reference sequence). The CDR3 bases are TGTGCCAGCAGCTTTCCTCAGCCCGGCGAGCAGTACTTC. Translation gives CASSFPQPGEQYF.

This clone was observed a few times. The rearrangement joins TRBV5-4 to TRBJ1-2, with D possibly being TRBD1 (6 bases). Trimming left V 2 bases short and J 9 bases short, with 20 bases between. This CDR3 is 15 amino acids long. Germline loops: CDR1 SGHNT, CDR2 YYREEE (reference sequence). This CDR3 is CASSLLRDTRGSYTF. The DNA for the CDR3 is TGTGCCAGCAGCTTACTCCGGGACACCCGAGGCAGCTACACCTTC.

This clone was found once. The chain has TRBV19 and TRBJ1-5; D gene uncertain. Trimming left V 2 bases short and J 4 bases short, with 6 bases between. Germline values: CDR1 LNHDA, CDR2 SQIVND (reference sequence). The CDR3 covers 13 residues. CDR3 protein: CASSITENQPQHF. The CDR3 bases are TGTGCCAGTAGTATAACAGAAAATCAGCCCCAGCATTTT.

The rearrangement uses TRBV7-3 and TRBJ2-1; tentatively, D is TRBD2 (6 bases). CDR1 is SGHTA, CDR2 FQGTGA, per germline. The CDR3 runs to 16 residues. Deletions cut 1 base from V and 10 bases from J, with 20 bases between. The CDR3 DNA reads TGTGCCAGCAGCTTAAACCCTAGCGTCCGAGTGGGGGAGCAGTTCTTC. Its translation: CASSLNPSVRVGEQFF.

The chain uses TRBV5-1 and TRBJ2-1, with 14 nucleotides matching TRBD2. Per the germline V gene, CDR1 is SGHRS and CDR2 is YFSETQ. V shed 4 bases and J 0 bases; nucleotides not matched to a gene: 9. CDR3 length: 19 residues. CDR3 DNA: TGCGCCAGCAGCCCTGGGACTAGCGGGGGCGTTAGCTCCTACAATGAGCAGTTCTTC. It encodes CASSPGTSGGVSSYNEQFF. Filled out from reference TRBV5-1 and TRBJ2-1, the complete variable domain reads KAGVTQTPRYLIKTRGQQVTLSCSPISGHRSVSWYQQTPGQGLQFLFEYFSETQRNKGNFPGRFSGRQFSNSRSEMNVSTLELGDSALYLCASSPGTSGGVSSYNEQFFGPGTRLTVL.

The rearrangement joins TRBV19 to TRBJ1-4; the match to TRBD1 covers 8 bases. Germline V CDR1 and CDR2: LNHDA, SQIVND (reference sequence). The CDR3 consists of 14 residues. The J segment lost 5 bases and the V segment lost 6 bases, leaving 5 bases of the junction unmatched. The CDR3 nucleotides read TGTGCCAGTAGCCCTAGACAGGGGAATGAAAAACTGTTTTTT. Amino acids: CASSPRQGNEKLFF. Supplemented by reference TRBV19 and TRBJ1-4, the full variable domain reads DGGITQSPKYLFRKEGQNVTLSCEQNLNHDAMYWYRQDPGQGLRLIYYSQIVNDFQKGDIAEGYSVSREKKESFPLTVTSAQKNPTAFYLCASSPRQGNEKLFFGSGTQLSVL.

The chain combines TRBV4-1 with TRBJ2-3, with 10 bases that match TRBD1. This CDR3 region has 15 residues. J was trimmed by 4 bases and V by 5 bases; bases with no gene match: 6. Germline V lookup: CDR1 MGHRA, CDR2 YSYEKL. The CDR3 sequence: CASSWTGGSPDTQYF. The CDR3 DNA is TGCGCCAGCAGCTGGACAGGGGGTTCCCCAGATACGCAGTATTTT.

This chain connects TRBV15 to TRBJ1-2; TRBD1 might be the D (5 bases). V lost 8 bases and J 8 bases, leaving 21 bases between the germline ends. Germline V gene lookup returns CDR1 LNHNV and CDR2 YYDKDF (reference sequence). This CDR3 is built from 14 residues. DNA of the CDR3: TGTGCCACCGCCTCAGGGCGAGGGGAAGGAGGCTACACCTTC. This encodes CATASGRGEGGYTF.

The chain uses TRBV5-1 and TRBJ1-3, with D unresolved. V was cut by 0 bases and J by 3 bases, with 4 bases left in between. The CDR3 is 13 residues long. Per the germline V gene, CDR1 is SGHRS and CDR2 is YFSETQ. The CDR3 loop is CASSLGLGNTIYF. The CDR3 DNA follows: TGCGCCAGCAGCTTGGGACTTGGAAACACCATATATTTT.

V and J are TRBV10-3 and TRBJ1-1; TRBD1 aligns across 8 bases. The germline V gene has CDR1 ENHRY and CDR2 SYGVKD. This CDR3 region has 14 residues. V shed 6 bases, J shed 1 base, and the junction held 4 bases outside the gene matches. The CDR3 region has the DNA TGTGCCATCAGCGGACAGGGAAGGAACACTGAAGCTTTCTTT. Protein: CAISGQGRNTEAFF.

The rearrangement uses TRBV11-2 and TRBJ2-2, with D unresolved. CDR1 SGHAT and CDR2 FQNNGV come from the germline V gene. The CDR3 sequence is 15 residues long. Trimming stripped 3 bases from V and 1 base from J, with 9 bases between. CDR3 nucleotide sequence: TGTGCCAGCAGCTTCCAGGTCGGGAACACCGGGGAGCTGTTTTTT. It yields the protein CASSFQVGNTGELFF.

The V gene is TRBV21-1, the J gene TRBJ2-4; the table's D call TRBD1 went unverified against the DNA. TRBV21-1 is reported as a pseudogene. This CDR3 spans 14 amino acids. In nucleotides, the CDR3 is TGTGCCAGCAGCAAAAAGGGGCCCAAAAACATTCAGTACTTC. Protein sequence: CASSKKGPKNIQYF.

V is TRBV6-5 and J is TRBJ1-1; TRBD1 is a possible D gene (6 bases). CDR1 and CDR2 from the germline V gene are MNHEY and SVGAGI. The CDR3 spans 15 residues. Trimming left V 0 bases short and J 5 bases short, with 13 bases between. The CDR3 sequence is CASSYSGQSWTEAFF. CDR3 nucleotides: TGTGCCAGCAGTTACTCAGGACAGAGCTGGACTGAAGCTTTCTTT.

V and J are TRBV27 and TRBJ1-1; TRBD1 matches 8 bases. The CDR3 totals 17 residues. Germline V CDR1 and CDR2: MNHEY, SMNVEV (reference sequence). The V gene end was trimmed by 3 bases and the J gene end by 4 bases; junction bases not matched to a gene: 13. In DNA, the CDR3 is TGTGCCAGCAGTTTCCTCAGCCCCCAGGGGGCTGCCACTGAAGCTTTCTTT. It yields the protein CASSFLSPQGAATEAFF.

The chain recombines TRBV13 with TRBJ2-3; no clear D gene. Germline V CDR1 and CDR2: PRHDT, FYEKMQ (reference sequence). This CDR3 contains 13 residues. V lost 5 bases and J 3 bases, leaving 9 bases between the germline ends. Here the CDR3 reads CASSPRETDTQYF. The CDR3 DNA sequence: TGTGCCAGCAGCCCCCGCGAGACAGATACGCAGTATTTT. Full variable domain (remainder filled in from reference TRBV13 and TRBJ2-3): AAGVIQSPRHLIKEKRETATLKCYPIPRHDTVYWYQQGPGQDPQFLISFYEKMQSDKGSIPDRFSAQQFSDYHSELNMSSLELGDSALYFCASSPRETDTQYFGPGTRLTVL.

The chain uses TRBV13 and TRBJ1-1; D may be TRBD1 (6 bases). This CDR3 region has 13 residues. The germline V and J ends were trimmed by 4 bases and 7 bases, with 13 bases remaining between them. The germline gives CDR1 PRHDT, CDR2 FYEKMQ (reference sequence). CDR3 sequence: CASSSPTGNEAFF. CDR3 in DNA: TGTGCCAGCAGCTCGCCAACAGGGAATGAAGCTTTCTTT.

This CDR3 reads CASRGQSSYEQYF. CDR3 in DNA: TGTGCCAGCAGAGGACAGAGCTCCTACGAGCAGTACTTC. V is TRBV6-6 and J is TRBJ2-7; weak D call: TRBD1 (6 bases). Trimming pared 6 bases from V and 0 bases from J, leaving 9 bases between. The CDR3 extends over 13 amino acids. CDR1 MNHNY and CDR2 SVGAGI come from the germline V gene (reference sequence).

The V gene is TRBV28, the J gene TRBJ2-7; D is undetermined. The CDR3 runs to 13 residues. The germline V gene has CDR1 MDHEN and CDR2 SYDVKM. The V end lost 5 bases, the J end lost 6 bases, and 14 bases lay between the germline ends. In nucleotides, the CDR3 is TGTGCCAGCAGTCCCCCGGTTCTCGGCGAGCAGTACTTC. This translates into CASSPPVLGEQYF.

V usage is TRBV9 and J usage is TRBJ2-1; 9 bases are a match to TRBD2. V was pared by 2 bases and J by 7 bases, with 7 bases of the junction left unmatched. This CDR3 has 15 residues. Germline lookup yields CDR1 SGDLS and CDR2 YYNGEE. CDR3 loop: CASSVWREGRNEQFF. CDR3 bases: TGTGCCAGCAGCGTGTGGCGGGAGGGCCGTAATGAGCAGTTCTTC.

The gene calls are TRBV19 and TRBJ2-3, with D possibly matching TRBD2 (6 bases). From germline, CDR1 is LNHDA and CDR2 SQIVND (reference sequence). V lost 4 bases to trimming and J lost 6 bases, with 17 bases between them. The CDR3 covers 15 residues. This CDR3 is CASSNGGRESDTQYF. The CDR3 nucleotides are TGTGCCAGTAGTAACGGAGGCCGGGAGTCCGATACGCAGTATTTT.

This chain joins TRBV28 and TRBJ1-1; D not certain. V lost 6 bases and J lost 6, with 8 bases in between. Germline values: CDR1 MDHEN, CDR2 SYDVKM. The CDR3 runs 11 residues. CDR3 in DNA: TGTGCCAGCAGATTCATTTCTGAAGCTTTCTTT. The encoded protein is CASRFISEAFF.

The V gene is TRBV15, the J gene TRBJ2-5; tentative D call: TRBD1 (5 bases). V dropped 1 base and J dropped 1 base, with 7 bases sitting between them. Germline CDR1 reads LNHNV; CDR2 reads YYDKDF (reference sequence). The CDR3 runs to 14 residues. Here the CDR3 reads CATSRGQLQETQYF. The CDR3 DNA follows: TGTGCCACCAGCAGAGGACAGCTCCAAGAGACCCAGTACTTC.

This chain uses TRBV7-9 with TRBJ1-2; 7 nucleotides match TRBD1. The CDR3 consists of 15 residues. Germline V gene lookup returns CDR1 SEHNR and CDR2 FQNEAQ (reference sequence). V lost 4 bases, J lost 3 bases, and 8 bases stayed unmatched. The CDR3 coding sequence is TGTGCCAGCAGCTCGACGGACAGGAGAGACTATGGCTACACCTTC. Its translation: CASSSTDRRDYGYTF.

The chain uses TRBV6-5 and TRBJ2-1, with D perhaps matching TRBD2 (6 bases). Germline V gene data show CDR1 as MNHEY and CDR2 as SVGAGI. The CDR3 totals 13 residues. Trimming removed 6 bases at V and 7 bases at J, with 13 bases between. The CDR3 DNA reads TGTGCCAGCAGGCAGCGGGTCGAGAATGAGCAGTTCTTC. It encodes CASRQRVENEQFF.

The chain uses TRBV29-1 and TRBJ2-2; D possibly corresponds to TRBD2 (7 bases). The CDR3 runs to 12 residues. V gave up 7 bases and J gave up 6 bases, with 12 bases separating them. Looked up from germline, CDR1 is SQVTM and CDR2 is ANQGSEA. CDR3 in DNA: TGCAGCGGCAAAGGGGGGGCCGGGGAGCTGTTTTTT. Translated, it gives CSGKGGAGELFF.

CDR3 nucleotides: TGTGCCAGCAGTTTAGAGGTAGCGGGAAATACCGGGGAGCTGTTTTTT. Its translation: CASSLEVAGNTGELFF. The rearrangement links TRBV28 to TRBJ2-2, with 8 bases fitting TRBD2. CDR1 and CDR2 from the germline V gene are MDHEN and SYDVKM. After removal of 2 bases from V and 5 bases from J, the junction contained 7 bases not matched to a gene. The CDR3 length is 16 residues.

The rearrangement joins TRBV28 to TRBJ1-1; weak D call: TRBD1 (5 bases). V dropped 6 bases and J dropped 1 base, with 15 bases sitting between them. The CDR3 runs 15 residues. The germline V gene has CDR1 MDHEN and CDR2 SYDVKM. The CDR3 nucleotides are TGTGCCAGCAGGATTCAGGGTGTCTCGAACACTGAAGCTTTCTTT. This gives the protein CASRIQGVSNTEAFF.

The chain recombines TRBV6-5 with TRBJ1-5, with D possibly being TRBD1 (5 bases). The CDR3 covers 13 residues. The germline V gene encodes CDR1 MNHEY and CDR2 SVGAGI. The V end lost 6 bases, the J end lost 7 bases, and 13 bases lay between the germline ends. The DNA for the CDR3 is TGTGCCAGCAGACTCAGGGTTCAGCAGCCCCAGCATTTT. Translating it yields CASRLRVQQPQHF.

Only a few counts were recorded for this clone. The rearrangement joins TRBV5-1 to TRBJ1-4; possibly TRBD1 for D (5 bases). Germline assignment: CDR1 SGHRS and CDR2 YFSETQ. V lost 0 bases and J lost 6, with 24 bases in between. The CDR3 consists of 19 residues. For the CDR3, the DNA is TGCGCCAGCAGCTTGGGACTGAAAAACCCGACGCGGGGGGATGAAAAACTGTTTTTT. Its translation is CASSLGLKNPTRGDEKLFF.